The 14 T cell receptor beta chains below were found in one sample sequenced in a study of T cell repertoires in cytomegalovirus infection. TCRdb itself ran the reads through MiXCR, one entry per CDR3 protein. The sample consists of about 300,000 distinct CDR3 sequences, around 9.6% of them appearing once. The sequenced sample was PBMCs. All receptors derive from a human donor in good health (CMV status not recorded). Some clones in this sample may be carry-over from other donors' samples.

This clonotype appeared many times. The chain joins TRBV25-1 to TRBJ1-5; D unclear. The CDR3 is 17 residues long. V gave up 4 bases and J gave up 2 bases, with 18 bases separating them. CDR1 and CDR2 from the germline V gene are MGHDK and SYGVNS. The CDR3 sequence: CASSGIIRQCCNQPQHF. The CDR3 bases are TGTGCCAGCAGTGGGATCATAAGGCAGTGCTGCAATCAGCCCCAGCATTTT.

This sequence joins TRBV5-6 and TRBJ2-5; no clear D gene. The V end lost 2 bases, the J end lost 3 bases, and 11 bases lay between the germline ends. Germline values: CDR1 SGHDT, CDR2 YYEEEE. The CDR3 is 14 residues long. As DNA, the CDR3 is TGTGCCAGCAGCTTTCCGGCAGATGAAGAGACCCAGTACTTC. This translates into CASSFPADEETQYF.

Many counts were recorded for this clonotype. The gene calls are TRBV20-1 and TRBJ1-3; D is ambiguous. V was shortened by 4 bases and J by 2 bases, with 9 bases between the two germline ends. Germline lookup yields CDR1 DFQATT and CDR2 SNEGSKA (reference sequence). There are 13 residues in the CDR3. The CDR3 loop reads CSANKGAGNTIYF. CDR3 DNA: TGCAGTGCTAATAAGGGCGCTGGAAACACCATATATTTT.

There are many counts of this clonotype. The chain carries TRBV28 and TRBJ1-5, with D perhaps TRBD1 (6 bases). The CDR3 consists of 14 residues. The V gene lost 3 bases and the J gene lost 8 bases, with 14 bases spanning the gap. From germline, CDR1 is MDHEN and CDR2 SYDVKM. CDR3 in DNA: TGTGCCAGCAGTTTTCCAGGGGTCAAGGAGCCCCAGCATTTT. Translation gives CASSFPGVKEPQHF. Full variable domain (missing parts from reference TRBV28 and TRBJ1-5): DVKVTQSSRYLVKRTGEKVFLECVQDMDHENMFWYRQDPGLGLRLIYFSYDVKMKEKGDIPEGYSVSREKKERFSLILESASTNQTSMYLCASSFPGVKEPQHFGDGTRLSIL.

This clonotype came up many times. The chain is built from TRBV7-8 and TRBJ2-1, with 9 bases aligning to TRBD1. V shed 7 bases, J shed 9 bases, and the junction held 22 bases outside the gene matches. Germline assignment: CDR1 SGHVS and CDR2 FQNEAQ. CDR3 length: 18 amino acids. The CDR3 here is CASNKPNRDRVLGREQFF. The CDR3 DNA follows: TGTGCCAGCAACAAACCTAACCGGGACAGGGTACTGGGACGTGAGCAGTTCTTC. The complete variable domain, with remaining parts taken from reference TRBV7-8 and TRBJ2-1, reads GAGVSQSPRYKVAKRGQDVALRCDPISGHVSLFWYQQALGQGPEFLTYFQNEAQLDKSGLPSDRFFAERPEGSVSTLKIQRTQQEDSAVYLCASNKPNRDRVLGREQFFGPGTRLTVL.

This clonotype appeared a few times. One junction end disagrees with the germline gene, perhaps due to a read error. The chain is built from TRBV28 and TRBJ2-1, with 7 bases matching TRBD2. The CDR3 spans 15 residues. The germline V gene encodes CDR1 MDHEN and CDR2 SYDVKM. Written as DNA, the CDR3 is TGTGCCAGCAGCTCCAGAGCGGGGCCCTATAATGAGCAGTTCTTC. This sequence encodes CASSSRAGPYNEQFF. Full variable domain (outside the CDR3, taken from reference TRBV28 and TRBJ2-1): DVKVTQSSRYLVKRTGEKVFLECVQDMDHENMFWYRQDPGLGLRLIYFSYDVKMKEKGDIPEGYSVSREKKERFSLILESASTNQTSMYLCASSSRAGPYNEQFFGPGTRLTVL.

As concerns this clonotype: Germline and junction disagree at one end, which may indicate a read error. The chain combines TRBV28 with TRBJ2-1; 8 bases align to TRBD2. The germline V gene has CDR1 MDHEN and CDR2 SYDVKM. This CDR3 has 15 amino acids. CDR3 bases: TGTGCCAGCAGCCCCGCGGGGGGCCCCCTCAATCAGCAGTTCTTC. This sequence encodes CASSPAGGPLNQQFF.

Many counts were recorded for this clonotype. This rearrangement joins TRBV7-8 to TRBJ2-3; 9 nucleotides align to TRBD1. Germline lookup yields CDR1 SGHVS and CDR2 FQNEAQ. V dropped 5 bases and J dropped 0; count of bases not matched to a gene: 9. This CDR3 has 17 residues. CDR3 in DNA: TGTGCCAGCAGCGAAAAAGTTGGGACAGGGAGCACAGATACGCAGTATTTT. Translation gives CASSEKVGTGSTDTQYF.

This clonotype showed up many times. CDR3 amino acids: CASSQDKGLKSYGYTF. CDR3 bases: TGCGCCAGCAGCCAAGATAAGGGGCTAAAGAGCTATGGCTACACCTTC. The chain couples TRBV4-3 to TRBJ1-2, with a weak D call TRBD1 (5 bases). Trimming stripped 0 bases from V and 4 bases from J, with 15 bases between. Germline V lookup: CDR1 LGHNA, CDR2 YSLEER. The CDR3 is 16 amino acids.

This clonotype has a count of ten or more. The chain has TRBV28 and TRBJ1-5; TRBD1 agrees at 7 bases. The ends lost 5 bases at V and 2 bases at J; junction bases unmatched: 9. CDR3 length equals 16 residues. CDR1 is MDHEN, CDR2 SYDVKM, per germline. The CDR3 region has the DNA TGTGCCAGCAGTGGGGGACAGCGTGTAGGCAATCAGCCCCAGCATTTT. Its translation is CASSGGQRVGNQPQHF.

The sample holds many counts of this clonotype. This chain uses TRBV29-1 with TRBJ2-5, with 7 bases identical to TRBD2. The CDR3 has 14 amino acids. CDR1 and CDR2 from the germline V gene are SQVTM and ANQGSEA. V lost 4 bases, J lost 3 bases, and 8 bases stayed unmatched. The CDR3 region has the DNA TGCAGCGTTGCCCTGGGAGGGAGAAAAGAGACCCAGTACTTC. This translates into CSVALGGRKETQYF. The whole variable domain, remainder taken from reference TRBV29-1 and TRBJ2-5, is SAVISQKPSRDICQRGTSLTIQCQVDSQVTMMFWYRQQPGQSLTLIATANQGSEATYESGFVIDKFPISRPNLTFSTLTVSNMSPEDSSIYLCSVALGGRKETQYFGPGTRLLVL.

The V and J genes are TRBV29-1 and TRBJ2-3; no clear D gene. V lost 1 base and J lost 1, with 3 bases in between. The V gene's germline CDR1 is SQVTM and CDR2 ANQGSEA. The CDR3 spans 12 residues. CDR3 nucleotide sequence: TGCAGCGTTGAAGCAGGCACAGATACGCAGTATTTT. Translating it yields CSVEAGTDTQYF.

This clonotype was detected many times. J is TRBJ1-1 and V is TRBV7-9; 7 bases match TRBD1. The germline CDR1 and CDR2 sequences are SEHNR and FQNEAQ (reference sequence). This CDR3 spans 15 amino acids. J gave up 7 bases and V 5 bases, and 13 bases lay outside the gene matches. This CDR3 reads CASSHRTGGSDEAFF. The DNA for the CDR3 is TGTGCCAGCAGCCACAGGACAGGCGGGTCAGATGAAGCTTTCTTT.

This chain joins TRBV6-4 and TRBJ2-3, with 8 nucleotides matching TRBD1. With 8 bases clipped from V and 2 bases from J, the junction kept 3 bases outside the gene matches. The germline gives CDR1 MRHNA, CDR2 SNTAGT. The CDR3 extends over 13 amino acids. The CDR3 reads CASGQGVTDTQYF. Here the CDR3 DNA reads TGTGCCAGCGGACAGGGTGTCACAGATACGCAGTATTTT.